These 12 T cell receptor beta chains were all obtained from the same sample, sequenced in a study of blood T cell repertoires in COVID-19. TCRdb keeps only in-frame clones here, not all; method: immunoSEQ multiplex PCR. This table holds a few hundred thousand clones, approximately 81% found once. Material: peripheral blood. The origin of the receptors is a woman younger than 30 with acute or convalescent COVID-19.

The chain recombines TRBV18 with TRBJ2-1; TRBD2 matches at 11 bases. Germline V lookup: CDR1 KGHSH, CDR2 LQKENI. V lost 0 bases and J lost 6; bases outside the gene matches: 4. The CDR3 sequence is 16 residues long. DNA for the CDR3: TGTGCCAGCTCACCACCAGGACTAGCGGGCATCAATGAGCAGTTCTTC. This translates into CASSPPGLAGINEQFF.

This clone showed up just once. The chain couples TRBV7-2 to TRBJ2-7; 7 bases match TRBD1. Germline V CDR1 and CDR2: SGHTA, FQGNSA. The CDR3 runs 15 residues. Germline trimming cut 4 bases from V and 4 bases from J; bases unmatched to any gene: 10. The DNA of the CDR3 is TGTGCCAGCAGCTCAACAGGACAGGTTTCATACGAGCAGTACTTC. It encodes CASSSTGQVSYEQYF. Full variable domain (rest looked up from reference TRBV7-2 and TRBJ2-7): GAGVSQSPSNKVTEKGKDVELRCDPISGHTALYWYRQSLGQGLEFLIYFQGNSAPDKSGLPSDRFSAERTGGSVSTLTIQRTQQEDSAVYLCASSSTGQVSYEQYFGPGTRLTVT.

The chain is built from TRBV6-5 and TRBJ1-5; possibly TRBD1 for D (6 bases). CDR1 and CDR2 (germline): MNHEY, SVGAGI. This CDR3 region has 13 residues. The ends were cut back, 6 bases at V and 8 bases at J, with 14 bases in the middle. The CDR3 loop reads CASSPQGWEPQHF. Written as DNA, the CDR3 is TGTGCCAGCAGCCCACAGGGTTGGGAGCCCCAGCATTTT.

The chain joins TRBV27 to TRBJ1-1, with D possibly matching TRBD1 (6 bases). The CDR3 is 14 amino acids. V lost 4 bases, J lost 4 bases, and 13 bases lay in between. Germline values: CDR1 MNHEY, CDR2 SMNVEV (reference sequence). CDR3 nucleotides: TGTGCCAGCAGTTGGGGGAGGGGGGGCACTGAAGCTTTCTTT. Translating it yields CASSWGRGGTEAFF.

This chain joins TRBV5-4 and TRBJ2-7, with a weak D call TRBD1 (5 bases). V lost 1 base and J 3 bases, leaving 20 bases between the germline ends. This CDR3 contains 17 residues. Germline CDR1 and CDR2: SGHNT and YYREEE (reference sequence). CDR3: CASSLHPPGNLLYEQYF. The CDR3 region has the DNA TGTGCCAGCAGCTTGCACCCTCCAGGGAACCTACTCTACGAGCAGTACTTC.

This chain uses TRBV3-1 (or the pseudogene TRBV3-2) with TRBJ1-1, with 7 bases matching TRBD1. CDR1 and CDR2 from the germline V gene are LGHDT and YNNKEL (reference sequence). V gave up 3 bases and J gave up 4 bases; unmatched junction bases: 5. The CDR3 sequence is 14 residues long. CDR3 sequence reads: CASSHSDRATEAFF. The DNA of the CDR3 is TGTGCCAGCAGCCACTCCGACAGGGCCACTGAAGCTTTCTTT.

This chain uses TRBV4-1 with TRBJ2-2; perhaps TRBD1 as D (6 bases). The CDR3 contains 15 residues. Germline V gene sequence: CDR1 MGHRA, CDR2 YSYEKL. The V end was cut by 1 base, the J end by 8 bases, with 14 bases between. The CDR3, as DNA: TGCGCCAGCAGCCAAGTCCCTACAGGGTATGGGGAGCTGTTTTTT. Translating gives CASSQVPTGYGELFF.

This clone showed up just a few times. This chain joins TRBV6-1 and TRBJ1-2; the D gene is possibly TRBD1 (5 bases). This CDR3 region has 16 residues. Germline V gives CDR1 MNHNS, CDR2 SASEGT. Trimming stripped 3 bases from V and 7 bases from J, with 21 bases between. The CDR3: CASSESTHRRTGGYTF. CDR3 nucleotides: TGTGCCAGCAGTGAGTCCACCCACAGGCGCACGGGTGGCTACACCTTC.

The chain combines TRBV18 with TRBJ2-7, with 7 bases that match TRBD1. This CDR3 contains 13 residues. With 3 bases clipped from V and 4 bases from J, the junction kept 3 bases outside the gene matches. Germline-derived CDR1 and CDR2 are KGHSH and LQKENI. The CDR3 DNA is TGTGCCAGCTCACCTTCGGGACAGTACGAGCAGTACTTC. Translated, it gives CASSPSGQYEQYF.

V and J are TRBV27 and TRBJ2-1, with D perhaps matching TRBD1 (5 bases). Germline CDR1 MNHEY, CDR2 SMNVEV (reference sequence). The length of the CDR3 is 13 residues. V lost 5 bases and J 5 bases, leaving 10 bases between the germline ends. The chain's CDR3 is CASSLPGNNEQFF. Written as DNA, the CDR3 is TGTGCCAGCAGTCTCCCAGGGAACAATGAGCAGTTCTTC.

The CDR3 nucleotides read TGTGCCAGCAACTACTACACAGGGTTTACTGAAGCTTTCTTT. Translating it yields CASNYYTGFTEAFF. The chain couples TRBV5-4 to TRBJ1-1; perhaps TRBD1 as D (6 bases). Germline-derived CDR1 and CDR2 are SGHNT and YYREEE (reference sequence). Trimming removed 6 bases at V and 5 bases at J, with 17 bases between. This CDR3 comprises 14 residues.

This chain connects TRBV6-4 to TRBJ2-3, with D hard to call. Germline CDR1 and CDR2: MRHNA and SNTAGT. V was shortened by 6 bases and J by 0 bases, with 7 bases between the two germline ends. The CDR3 sequence is 13 residues long. CDR3 DNA sequence: TGTGCCAGCAGCCAGTCCAGCACAGATACGCAGTATTTT. Its protein is CASSQSSTDTQYF.